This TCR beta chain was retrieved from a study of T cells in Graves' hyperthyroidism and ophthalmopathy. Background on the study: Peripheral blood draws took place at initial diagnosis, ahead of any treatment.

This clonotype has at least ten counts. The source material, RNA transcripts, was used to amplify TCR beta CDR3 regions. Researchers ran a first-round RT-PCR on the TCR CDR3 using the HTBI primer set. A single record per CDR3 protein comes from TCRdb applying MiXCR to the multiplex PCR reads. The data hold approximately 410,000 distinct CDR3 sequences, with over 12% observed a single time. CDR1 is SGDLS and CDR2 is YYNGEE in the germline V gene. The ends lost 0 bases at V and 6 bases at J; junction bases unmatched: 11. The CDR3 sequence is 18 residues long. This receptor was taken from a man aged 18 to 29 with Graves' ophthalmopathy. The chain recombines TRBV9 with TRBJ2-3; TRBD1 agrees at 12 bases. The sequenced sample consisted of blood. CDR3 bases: TGTGCCAGCAGCGTAGAAGGCTTGGGGACAGGGGGCTTCGATACGCAGTATTTT. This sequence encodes CASSVEGLGTGGFDTQYF.